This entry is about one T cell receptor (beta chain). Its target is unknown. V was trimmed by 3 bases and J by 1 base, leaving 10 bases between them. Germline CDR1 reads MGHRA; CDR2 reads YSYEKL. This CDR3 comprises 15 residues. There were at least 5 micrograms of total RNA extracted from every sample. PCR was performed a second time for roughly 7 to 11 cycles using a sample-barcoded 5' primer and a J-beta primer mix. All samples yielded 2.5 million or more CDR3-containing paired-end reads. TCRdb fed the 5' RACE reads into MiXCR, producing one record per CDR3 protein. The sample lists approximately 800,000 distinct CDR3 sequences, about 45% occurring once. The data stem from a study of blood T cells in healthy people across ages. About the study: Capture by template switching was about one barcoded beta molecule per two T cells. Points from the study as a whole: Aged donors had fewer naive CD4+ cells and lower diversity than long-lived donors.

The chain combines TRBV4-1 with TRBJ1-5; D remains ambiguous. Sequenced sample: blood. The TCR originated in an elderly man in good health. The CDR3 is CASSQSLGSNQPQHF. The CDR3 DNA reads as TGCGCCAGCAGCCAGTCCCTGGGAAGCAATCAGCCCCAGCATTTT.